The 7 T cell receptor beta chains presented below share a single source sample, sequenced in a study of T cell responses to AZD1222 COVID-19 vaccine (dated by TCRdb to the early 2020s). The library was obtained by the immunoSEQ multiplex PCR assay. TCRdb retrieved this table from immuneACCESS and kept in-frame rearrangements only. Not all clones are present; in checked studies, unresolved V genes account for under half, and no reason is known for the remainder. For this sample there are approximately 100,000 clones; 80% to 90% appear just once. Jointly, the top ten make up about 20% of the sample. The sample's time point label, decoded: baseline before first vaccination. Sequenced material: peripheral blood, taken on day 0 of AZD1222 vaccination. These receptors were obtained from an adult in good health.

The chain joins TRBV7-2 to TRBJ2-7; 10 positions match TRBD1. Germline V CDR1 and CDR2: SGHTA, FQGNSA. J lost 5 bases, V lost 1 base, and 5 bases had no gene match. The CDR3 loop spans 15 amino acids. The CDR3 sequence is CASSLVPGTGDEQYF. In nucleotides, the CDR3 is TGTGCCAGCAGCTTAGTTCCCGGGACAGGGGACGAGCAGTACTTC.

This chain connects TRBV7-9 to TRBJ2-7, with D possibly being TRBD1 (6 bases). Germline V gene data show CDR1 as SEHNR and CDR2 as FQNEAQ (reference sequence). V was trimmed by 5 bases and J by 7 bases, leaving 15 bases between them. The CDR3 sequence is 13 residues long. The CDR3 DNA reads TGTGCCAGCAGCCCACGGGGCCAGGGGGAGCAGTACTTC. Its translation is CASSPRGQGEQYF.

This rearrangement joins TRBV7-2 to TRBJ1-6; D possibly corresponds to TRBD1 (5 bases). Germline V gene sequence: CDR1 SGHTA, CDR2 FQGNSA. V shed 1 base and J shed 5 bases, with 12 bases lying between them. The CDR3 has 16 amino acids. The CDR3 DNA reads TGTGCCAGCAGCTTAGGTTGGGACGCAAATAATTCACCCCTCCACTTT. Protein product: CASSLGWDANNSPLHF.

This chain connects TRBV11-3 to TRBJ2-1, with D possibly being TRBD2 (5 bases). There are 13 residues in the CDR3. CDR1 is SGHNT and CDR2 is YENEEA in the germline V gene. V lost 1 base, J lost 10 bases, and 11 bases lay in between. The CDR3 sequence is CASSLGGESEQFF. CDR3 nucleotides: TGTGCCAGCAGCTTAGGTGGGGAGTCCGAGCAGTTCTTC.

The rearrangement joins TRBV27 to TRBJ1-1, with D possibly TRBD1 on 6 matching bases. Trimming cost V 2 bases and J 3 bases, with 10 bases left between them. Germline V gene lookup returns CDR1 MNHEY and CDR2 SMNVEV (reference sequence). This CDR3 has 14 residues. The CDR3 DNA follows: TGTGCCAGCAGTTTAGGGGGGGCCTACACTGAAGCTTTCTTT. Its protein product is CASSLGGAYTEAFF.

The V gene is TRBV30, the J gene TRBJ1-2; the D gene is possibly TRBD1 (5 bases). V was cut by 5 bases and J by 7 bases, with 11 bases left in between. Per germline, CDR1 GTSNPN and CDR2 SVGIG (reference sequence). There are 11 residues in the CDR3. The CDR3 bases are TGTGCCTGGCGAAGCAGGGCTGGCTACACCTTC. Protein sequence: CAWRSRAGYTF.

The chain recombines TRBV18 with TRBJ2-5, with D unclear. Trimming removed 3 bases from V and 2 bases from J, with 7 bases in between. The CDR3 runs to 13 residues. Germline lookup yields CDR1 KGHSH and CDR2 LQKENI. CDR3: CASSPFDQETQYF. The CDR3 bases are TGTGCCAGCTCACCTTTCGATCAAGAGACCCAGTACTTC.